This T cell receptor (beta chain) was recovered during a study of metastatic and nonmetastatic thyroid tumors. Study information: Comparative analysis of repertoires was undertaken across blood and tumor or nodule tissue obtained from malignant and benign thyroid patients.

V was clipped by 5 bases and J by 8 bases; unmatched bases: 10. The CDR3 covers 15 residues. Thyroid surgery had not been preceded by any treatment in any patient. In the authors' workflow: To classify distant metastasis in papillary thyroid cancer, a model was built from CDR3 differences across clinicopathological groups. TCRdb re-analyzed the PCR reads through MiXCR. TCRdb's processing, not the authors', yielded these V and J calls. The data contain around 34,000 clones, less than 20% of them seen just once; the ten biggest clones take up 6.5% to 8%. About this clone itself: Its antigen is undetermined.

General study points: Across blood and tumor, TCR beta diversity in malignant thyroid tumors was reportedly significantly higher than in benign nodules.

The V gene is TRBV12-3 or TRBV12-4, the J gene TRBJ2-1, with 9 bases lining up with TRBD2. The TCR was taken from a female donor with papillary thyroid cancer or a benign thyroid nodule (not recorded which). Some clones in this sample may be carry-over from other donors' samples. Material: blood. CDR3 in DNA: TGTGCCAGCAGTGGTCCTAGCGGGATTAGCGATGAGCAGTTCTTC. Translation: CASSGPSGISDEQFF.